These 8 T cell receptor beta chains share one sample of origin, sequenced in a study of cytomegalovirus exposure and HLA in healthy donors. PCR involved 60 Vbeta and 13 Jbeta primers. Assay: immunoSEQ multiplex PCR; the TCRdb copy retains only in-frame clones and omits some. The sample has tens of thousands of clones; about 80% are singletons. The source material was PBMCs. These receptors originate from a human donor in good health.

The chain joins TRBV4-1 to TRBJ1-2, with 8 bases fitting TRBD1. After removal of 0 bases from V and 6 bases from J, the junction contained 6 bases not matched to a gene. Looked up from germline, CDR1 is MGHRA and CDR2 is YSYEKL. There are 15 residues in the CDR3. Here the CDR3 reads CASSQDPTGGDGYTF. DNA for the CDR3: TGCGCCAGCAGCCAAGATCCTACAGGGGGAGATGGCTACACCTTC.

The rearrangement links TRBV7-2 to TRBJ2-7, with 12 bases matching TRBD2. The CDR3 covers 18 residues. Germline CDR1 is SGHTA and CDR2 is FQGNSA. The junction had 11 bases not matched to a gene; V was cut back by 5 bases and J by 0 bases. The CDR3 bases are TGTGCCAGCAGCGCGACTAGCGGGAGCCACAGGAGCTCCTACGAGCAGTACTTC. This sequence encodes CASSATSGSHRSSYEQYF.

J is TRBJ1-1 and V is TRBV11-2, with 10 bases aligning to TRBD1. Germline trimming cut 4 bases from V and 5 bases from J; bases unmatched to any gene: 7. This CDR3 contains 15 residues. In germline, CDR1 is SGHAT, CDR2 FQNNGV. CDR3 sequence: CASSSGDRGRTEAFF. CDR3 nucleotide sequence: TGTGCCAGCAGCTCCGGAGACAGGGGGCGGACTGAAGCTTTCTTT.

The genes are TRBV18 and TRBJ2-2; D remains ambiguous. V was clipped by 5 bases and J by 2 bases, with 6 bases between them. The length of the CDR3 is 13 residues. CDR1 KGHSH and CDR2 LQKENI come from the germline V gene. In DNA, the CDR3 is TGTGCCAGCTCAAAACAAAACACCGGGGAGCTGTTTTTT. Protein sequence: CASSKQNTGELFF. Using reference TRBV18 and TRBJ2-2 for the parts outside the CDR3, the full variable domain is NAGVMQNPRHLVRRRGQEARLRCSPMKGHSHVYWYRQLPEEGLKFMVYLQKENIIDESGMPKERFSAEFPKEGPSILRIQQVVRGDSAAYFCASSKQNTGELFFGEGSRLTVL.

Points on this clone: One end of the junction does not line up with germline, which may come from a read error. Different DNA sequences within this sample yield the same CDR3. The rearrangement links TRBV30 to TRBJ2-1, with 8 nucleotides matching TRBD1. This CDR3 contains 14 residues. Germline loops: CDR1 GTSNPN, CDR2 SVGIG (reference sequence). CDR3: CAWSAGGAANEQFF. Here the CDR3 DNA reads TGCGCCTGGAGTGCAGGGGGCGCGGCCAATGAGCAGTTCTTC.

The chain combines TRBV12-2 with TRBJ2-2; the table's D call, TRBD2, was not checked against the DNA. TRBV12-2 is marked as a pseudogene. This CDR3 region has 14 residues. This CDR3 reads CASRPQRSFGELFF. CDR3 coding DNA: TGTGCAAGTCGCCCCCAGCGGAGCTTTGGGGAGCTGTTTTTT.

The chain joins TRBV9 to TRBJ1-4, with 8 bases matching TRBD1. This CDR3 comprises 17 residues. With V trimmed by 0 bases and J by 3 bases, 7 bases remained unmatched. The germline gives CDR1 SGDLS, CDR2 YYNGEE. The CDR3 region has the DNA TGTGCCAGCAGCGTAGAGGCAGGGGGCAATGCTAATGAAAAACTGTTTTTT. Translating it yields CASSVEAGGNANEKLFF.

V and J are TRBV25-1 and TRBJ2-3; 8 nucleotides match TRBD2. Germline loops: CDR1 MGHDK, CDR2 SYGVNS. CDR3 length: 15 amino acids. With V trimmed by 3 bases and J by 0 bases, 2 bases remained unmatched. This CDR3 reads CASSDGGRSTDTQYF. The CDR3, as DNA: TGTGCCAGCAGTGATGGCGGGAGGAGCACAGATACGCAGTATTTT.